Listed below are T cell receptor beta chains from one sample, sequenced in a study of T cell repertoires in cytomegalovirus infection. TCRdb reanalysed the reads using MiXCR and keeps one entry per CDR3 protein. Of a few hundred thousand distinct CDR3 sequences detected, roughly 15% appear once; the ten largest clones hold approximately 12%. Sequences were obtained from PBMCs. The receptors were gathered from a human donor in good health (CMV status not recorded). Some clones in this sample may be carry-over from other donors' samples. The CDR3 runs from the conserved cysteine through the conserved F or W. A D gene is named only where the DNA matches it firmly. Clone size is shown for a subset of rows, as once, few, many or a class of expanded clone.

v_call	j_call	clone_size	d_call	cdr3_aa	cdr3_nt
TRBV5-8	TRBJ1-2	.	.	CASSLALLPEGYTF	TGTGCCAGCAGCTTGGCCTTGCTGCCGGAGGGCTACACCTTC
TRBV7-2	TRBJ2-5	many	TRBD2	CASRTSGNEETQYF	TGTGCCAGCAGGACTAGCGGGAATGAAGAGACCCAGTACTTC
TRBV6-1	TRBJ1-1	.	.	CASDEGRHLNTEAFF	TGTGCCAGCGATGAAGGGCGCCATCTGAACACTGAAGCTTTCTTT
TRBV18	TRBJ2-5	.	.	CASSRQAQETQYF	TGTGCCAGCTCCCGACAGGCACAAGAGACCCAGTACTTC
TRBV5-6	TRBJ2-7	few	TRBD1	CASSLGDRSYEQYF	TGTGCCAGCAGCTTGGGGGACAGGAGCTACGAGCAGTACTTC
TRBV12-3/TRBV12-4	TRBJ1-5	.	.	CASSSDSLGNQPQHF	TGTGCCAGCAGTTCCGACAGTTTAGGGAATCAGCCCCAGCATTTT
TRBV7-2	TRBJ2-7	many	.	CASSLQYSTYEQYF	TGTGCCAGCAGCTTACAATACAGTACCTACGAGCAGTACTTC
TRBV2	TRBJ2-4	few	TRBD2	CAWSPLAENIQYF	TGTGCCTGGAGCCCTCTAGCGGAAAACATTCAGTACTTC
TRBV7-8	TRBJ2-1	many	.	CASSPSRGSVEQFF	TGTGCCAGCAGCCCCTCCCGGGGTTCTGTTGAGCAGTTCTTC
TRBV7-2	TRBJ1-1	many	TRBD1	CASSLVSGGSTEAFF	TGTGCCAGCAGCTTAGTGTCAGGGGGGAGCACTGAAGCTTTCTTT
TRBV25-1	TRBJ2-5	many	TRBD2	CASTLNRGGGETQYF	TGTGCCAGCACCCTCAATCGGGGGGGCGGAGAGACCCAGTACTTC
TRBV6-6	TRBJ2-3	few	TRBD2	CASSELSRTSGGTTQYF	TGTGCCAGCAGTGAACTGAGTCGGACTAGCGGGGGAACTACGCAGTATTTT
TRBV6-5	TRBJ1-2	.	.	CASSYAGLGGYTF	TGTGCCAGCAGTTACGCCGGGCTGGGGGGCTACACCTTC
TRBV18	TRBJ2-5	.	.	CASSPPRGGQETQYF	TGTGCCAGCTCACCACCCCGTGGGGGACAAGAGACCCAGTACTTC
TRBV23-1	TRBJ1-4	.	TRBD1	CASSHGTGGVLEKLFF	TGCGCCAGCAGTCACGGGACAGGGGGTGTATTAGAAAAACTGTTTTTT
TRBV4-1	TRBJ2-1	many	TRBD1	CASSQAQGTAGEQFF	TGCGCCAGCAGCCAAGCACAGGGGACGGCCGGTGAGCAGTTCTTC
TRBV28	TRBJ1-1	.	TRBD1	CASTTRQGRGNTEAFF	TGTGCCAGCACGACCCGACAGGGTAGAGGGAACACTGAAGCTTTCTTT
TRBV27	TRBJ2-3	many	TRBD2	CASSIFGGGASDTQYF	TGTGCCAGCAGTATCTTCGGCGGGGGGGCCTCAGATACGCAGTATTTT
TRBV28	TRBJ2-1	.	.	CASIGGTYYNEQFF	TGTGCCAGCATCGGAGGGACTTACTACAATGAGCAGTTCTTC
TRBV18	TRBJ1-4	few	.	CASSLAGATGEKLFF	TGTGCCAGCTCACTTGCCGGGGCGACCGGTGAAAAACTGTTTTTT
TRBV7-2	TRBJ2-2	few	TRBD2	CASTINRGGGSGELFF	TGTGCCAGCACCATAAACCGGGGGGGGGGTTCCGGGGAGCTGTTTTTT
TRBV5-1	TRBJ2-1	few	.	CASRVVSNEQFF	TGCGCCAGCAGGGTCGTTTCAAATGAGCAGTTCTTC
TRBV6-2/TRBV6-3	TRBJ1-5	many	.	CASSLRGLGQGINQPQHF	TGTGCCAGCAGCTTGCGGGGTTTAGGGCAGGGGATTAATCAGCCCCAGCATTTT
TRBV6-5	TRBJ1-1	few	.	CASSYWGEAFF	TGTGCCAGCAGTTACTGGGGTGAAGCTTTCTTT
TRBV7-2	TRBJ1-5	.	.	CASSLRRGQPQHF	TGTGCCAGCAGCTTAAGGAGGGGTCAGCCCCAGCATTTT
TRBV4-1	TRBJ1-5	.	TRBD1	CASSQDPTGVRNQPQHF	TGCGCCAGCAGCCAAGACCCCACAGGGGTTCGCAATCAGCCCCAGCATTTT
TRBV20-1	TRBJ1-1	few	.	CSASQGIANTEAFF	TGCAGTGCTAGTCAGGGGATCGCGAACACTGAAGCTTTCTTT
TRBV5-6	TRBJ1-2	.	TRBD1	CASSLDRGHRGYTF	TGTGCCAGCAGCTTGGACAGGGGGCACCGTGGCTACACCTTC
TRBV27	TRBJ1-2	.	.	CASSPTGTVGGYTF	TGTGCCAGCAGTCCAACTGGGACGGTGGGTGGCTACACCTTC
TRBV7-2	TRBJ2-5	few	.	CASSSGGRETQYF	TGTGCCAGCAGCAGCGGAGGGAGAGAGACCCAGTACTTC
TRBV4-3	TRBJ2-7	.	TRBD1	CASSYRPPPDRGLADEQYF	TGCGCCAGCAGCTATAGGCCCCCGCCGGACAGGGGGTTGGCTGACGAGCAGTACTTC
TRBV19	TRBJ2-3	few	TRBD2	CASSIGPPAGGDTQYF	TGTGCCAGTAGTATAGGCCCCCCAGCGGGGGGGGATACGCAGTATTTT
TRBV12-3/TRBV12-4	TRBJ2-7	few	.	CASSSSGTYEQYF	TGTGCCAGCAGTTCCTCCGGGACATACGAGCAGTACTTC
TRBV12-3/TRBV12-4	TRBJ1-2	once	.	CASSLGGDLKAYTF	TGTGCCAGCAGTTTGGGAGGGGACCTCAAGGCCTACACCTTC
TRBV4-1	TRBJ1-1	few	.	CASSQERKGGGGNTEAFF	TGCGCCAGCAGCCAAGAACGTAAAGGGGGTGGGGGGAACACTGAAGCTTTCTTT
TRBV20-1	TRBJ2-1	.	.	CSARVEWEEQFF	TGCAGTGCTCGGGTTGAGTGGGAGGAGCAGTTCTTC
TRBV7-2	TRBJ2-7	many	.	CASSLSGREKHEQYF	TGTGCCAGCAGCTTAAGCGGCAGGGAGAAACACGAGCAGTACTTC
TRBV20-1	TRBJ1-5	many	.	CSARGIFEAPNQPQHF	TGCAGTGCTAGAGGCATCTTTGAGGCCCCCAATCAGCCCCAGCATTTT
TRBV7-6	TRBJ2-5	few	TRBD1	CASRNALDRGIGTQYF	TGTGCCAGCAGAAACGCACTTGACAGGGGGATAGGGACCCAGTACTTC
TRBV10-3	TRBJ2-7	.	TRBD2	CAISETGTSGGYEQYF	TGTGCCATCAGTGAGACCGGGACTAGCGGGGGGTACGAGCAGTACTTC
TRBV7-2	TRBJ1-1	many	.	CASSFFWGVGNTEAFF	TGTGCCAGCAGCTTCTTCTGGGGGGTTGGGAACACTGAAGCTTTCTTT
TRBV29-1	TRBJ1-5	.	.	CSVSPEGQDQPQHF	TGCAGCGTTTCCCCCGAAGGGCAGGATCAGCCCCAGCATTTT
TRBV27	TRBJ2-4	.	.	CASSVLPLAKNIQYF	TGTGCCAGCAGCGTGCTTCCGCTAGCCAAAAACATTCAGTACTTC
TRBV5-4	TRBJ2-1	.	TRBD1	CASSLAPGTGSYNEQFF	TGTGCCAGCAGCTTGGCTCCCGGGACAGGCTCCTACAATGAGCAGTTCTTC
TRBV2	TRBJ1-5	few	.	CASSALELQPQHF	TGTGCCAGCAGTGCACTGGAATTGCAGCCCCAGCATTTT
TRBV7-9	TRBJ1-1	.	.	CASSQVSEGTEAFF	TGTGCCAGCAGCCAGGTCTCCGAGGGGACTGAAGCTTTCTTT
TRBV28	TRBJ2-5	.	TRBD2	CASSPIAGAQETQYF	TGTGCCAGCAGTCCCATAGCGGGGGCACAAGAGACCCAGTACTTC
TRBV18	TRBJ2-7	few	TRBD1	CASSPQEAGTGNEQYF	TGTGCCAGCTCACCACAGGAAGCCGGGACAGGGAACGAGCAGTACTTC
TRBV4-1	TRBJ1-2	.	.	CASSQDEIGGAYGYTF	TGCGCCAGCAGCCAAGATGAAATAGGCGGCGCGTATGGCTACACCTTC
TRBV15	TRBJ2-7	few	.	CATSRGRASYEQYF	TGTGCCACCAGCAGAGGCAGGGCCAGCTACGAGCAGTACTTC
TRBV20-1	TRBJ1-6	many	.	CSAPGQRRSSYNSPLHF	TGCAGTGCACCGGGTCAACGAAGAAGCTCCTATAATTCACCCCTCCACTTT
TRBV10-3	TRBJ1-2	many	.	CAISGGPLNYGYTF	TGTGCCATCAGTGGGGGACCACTTAACTATGGCTACACCTTC
TRBV7-2	TRBJ2-7	few	TRBD1	CASSTTGTGPREQYF	TGTGCCAGCAGCACGACCGGGACAGGGCCTCGCGAGCAGTACTTC
TRBV12-3/TRBV12-4	TRBJ1-2	.	TRBD1	CASSFSGQGAGGYTF	TGTGCCAGCAGTTTTTCCGGACAGGGGGCCGGCGGCTACACCTTC